The rows below give T cell receptor beta chains drawn from one sample of a study of CD8 T cells in ankylosing spondylitis. In TCRdb, the 5' RACE reads were re-called with MiXCR into one record per CDR3 protein. In the table there are approximately 350,000 distinct CDR3 sequences, more than 20% of which are singletons. Sequencing was done on a sample of blood, either unsorted or a sorted T cell fraction (not recorded which). Receptor source: a male donor with ankylosing spondylitis or in good health (not recorded which). CDR3s include the opening cysteine and the closing phenylalanine or tryptophan. Each record gives: V gene, J gene, CDR3 protein.

TRBV10-3	TRBJ2-7	CAISSDDRYEQYF
TRBV4-1	TRBJ2-1	CASSQTGYRFF
TRBV12-3/TRBV12-4	TRBJ1-6	CASSFYGEINSPLHF
TRBV7-8	TRBJ2-1	CASSSGGGPFDEQFF
TRBV28	TRBJ1-5	CASSPQIYQPQHF
TRBV28	TRBJ2-3	CASSDKPGLAGTDTQYF
TRBV29-1	TRBJ1-2	CSVAGDTVYGYTF
TRBV20-1	TRBJ2-1	CSAKPWAAKGFF
TRBV30	TRBJ1-5	CAWSVGPGNQPQHF
TRBV4-1	TRBJ2-3	CASSQDDGGALWAQYF
TRBV7-8	TRBJ2-3	CASSLGTGRVSTDTQYF
TRBV20-1	TRBJ2-7	CSARDLGGAGYEQYF
TRBV7-8	TRBJ2-7	CASSFTPGQTGYEQYF
TRBV9	TRBJ2-3	CASSNWTSTDTQYF
TRBV7-9	TRBJ1-2	CASSFGTGGYYGYTF
TRBV7-9	TRBJ2-1	CASSSQDRGHNEQFF
TRBV3-1	TRBJ1-3	CASSQGGGSGNTIYF
TRBV20-1	TRBJ2-7	CSAGQGGPYEQYF
TRBV7-3	TRBJ2-2	CASSLIASGGADTGELFF
TRBV7-9	TRBJ1-4	CASSPGQWASEKLFF
TRBV7-9	TRBJ2-7	CASSPLGWEQYF
TRBV4-1	TRBJ2-7	CASSPLQGAHYEQYF
TRBV7-6	TRBJ2-7	CASSLGAGSPYEQYF
TRBV6-1	TRBJ2-7	CASSLRAIGDEQYF
TRBV15	TRBJ2-1	CATSGGLEGYNEQFF
TRBV19	TRBJ1-2	CASSMGPLYGYTF
TRBV6-5	TRBJ1-2	CASSYSGTANYGYTF
TRBV29-1	TRBJ2-7	CSVVQGTYEQYF
TRBV6-5	TRBJ2-5	CASSYSTSGAQETQYF
TRBV20-1	TRBJ2-7	CSAPNTVSYEQYF
TRBV29-1	TRBJ2-1	CSVVEGATGGEQFF
TRBV20-1	TRBJ2-3	CSTQGATDTQYF
TRBV12-3/TRBV12-4	TRBJ2-7	CASSERAYEQYF
TRBV7-8	TRBJ2-7	CASSLGYGGVFGYEQYF
TRBV12-3/TRBV12-4	TRBJ1-5	CASSFAGIQPQHF
TRBV25-1	TRBJ1-5	CASSDRGGGNQPQHF
TRBV12-3/TRBV12-4	TRBJ2-7	CASSFLDSYYEQYF
TRBV29-1	TRBJ2-7	CSVGDSPYEQYF
TRBV5-1	TRBJ2-1	CASSFSAGDYNEQFF
TRBV24-1	TRBJ2-5	CATRDQETQYF
TRBV5-8	TRBJ1-1	CASSLGMGNAFF
TRBV20-1	TRBJ2-7	CSASGYGTGVSYEQYF
TRBV7-9	TRBJ2-7	CASSSGDGSYEQYF
TRBV29-1	TRBJ2-7	CSVSRDRYEQYF
TRBV6-5	TRBJ2-2	CASSYTQRRELFF
TRBV20-1	TRBJ2-1	CSARIWGTSEQFF
TRBV11-2	TRBJ2-1	CASSFRAVEQFF
TRBV6-5	TRBJ2-2	CASSYLDRGTGELFF
TRBV6-1	TRBJ2-3	CASTTGGLVDTQYF
TRBV9	TRBJ1-1	CASSGRNSEAFF
TRBV3-1	TRBJ2-1	CASSQGQRQRQSYNEQFF
TRBV5-1	TRBJ2-7	CASSQGPGQEILYEQYF
TRBV6-5	TRBJ2-5	CASTNQETQYF
TRBV11-2	TRBJ2-3	CASSFGLAGPDTQYF
TRBV12-3/TRBV12-4	TRBJ2-5	CASSLEDGGAHQETQYF
TRBV7-6	TRBJ2-3	CASSPWGTAITDTQYF
TRBV5-1	TRBJ1-5	CASSLTSSSNQPQHF
TRBV6-8	TRBJ1-5	CASTSKVGPGQRLSQPQHF
TRBV10-3	TRBJ2-2	CAIRWETNTGELFF